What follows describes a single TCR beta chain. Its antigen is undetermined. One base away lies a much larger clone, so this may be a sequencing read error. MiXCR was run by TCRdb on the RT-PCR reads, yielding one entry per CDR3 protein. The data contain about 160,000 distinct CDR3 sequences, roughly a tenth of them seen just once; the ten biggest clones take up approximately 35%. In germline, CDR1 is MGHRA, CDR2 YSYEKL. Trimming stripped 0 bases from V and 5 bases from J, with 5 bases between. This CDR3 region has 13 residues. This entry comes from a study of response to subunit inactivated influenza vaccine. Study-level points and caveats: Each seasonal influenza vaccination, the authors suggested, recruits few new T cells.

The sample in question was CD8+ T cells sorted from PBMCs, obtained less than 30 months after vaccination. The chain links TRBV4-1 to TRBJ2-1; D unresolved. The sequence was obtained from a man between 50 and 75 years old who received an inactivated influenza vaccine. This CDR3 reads CASSQEQHNEQFF. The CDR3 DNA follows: TGCGCCAGCAGCCAAGAACAACACAATGAGCAGTTCTTC.